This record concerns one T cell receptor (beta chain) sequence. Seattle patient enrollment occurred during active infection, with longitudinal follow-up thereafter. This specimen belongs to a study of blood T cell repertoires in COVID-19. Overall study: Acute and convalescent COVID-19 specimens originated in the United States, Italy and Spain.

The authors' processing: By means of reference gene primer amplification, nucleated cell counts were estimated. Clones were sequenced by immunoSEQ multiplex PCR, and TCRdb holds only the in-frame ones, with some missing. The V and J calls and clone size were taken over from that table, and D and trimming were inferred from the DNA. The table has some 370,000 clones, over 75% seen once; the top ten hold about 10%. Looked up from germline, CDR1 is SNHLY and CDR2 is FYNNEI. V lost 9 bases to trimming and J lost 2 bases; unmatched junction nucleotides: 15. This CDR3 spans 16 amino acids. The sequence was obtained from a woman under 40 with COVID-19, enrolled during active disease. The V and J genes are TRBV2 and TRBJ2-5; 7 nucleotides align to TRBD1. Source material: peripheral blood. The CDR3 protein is CARREPRDSIQETQYF. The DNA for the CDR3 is TGTGCCAGGAGAGAACCCCGGGACAGCATACAAGAGACCCAGTACTTC.